These T cell receptor beta chains were read from a single sample in a study of T cells in Graves' hyperthyroidism and ophthalmopathy. One entry per CDR3 protein, called by TCRdb with MiXCR from the multiplex PCR reads. Of about 380,000 distinct CDR3 sequences in the sample, approximately 17% were seen once. Sequenced input: blood. The source of these receptors is a man aged 18 to 35 with Graves' ophthalmopathy. Both conserved end residues are part of each CDR3. The D gene is left open where the match is weak.

d_call	j_call	v_call	cdr3_aa
.	TRBJ1-2	TRBV4-1	CASQPSERQGGYTF
.	TRBJ1-5	TRBV9	CASSVEGGHQPQHF
.	TRBJ2-7	TRBV2	CASSEQVLRYF
TRBD1	TRBJ1-6	TRBV2	CASSRTGNSNSPLHF
TRBD1	TRBJ2-2	TRBV3-1	CASSQPGQGPGELFF
.	TRBJ2-1	TRBV2	CASSDPGAKHEQFF
.	TRBJ2-1	TRBV6-1	CASAPLGRGSYNEQFF
.	TRBJ2-6	TRBV12-3/TRBV12-4	CASSWGVPSGANVLTF
.	TRBJ1-2	TRBV28	CASLKGGSGYTF
.	TRBJ1-3	TRBV9	CASSVAVSGNTIYF
TRBD1	TRBJ2-5	TRBV27	CASSFEGASGTQYF
TRBD1	TRBJ1-4	TRBV20-1	CSAVGQLDEKLFF
.	TRBJ2-7	TRBV15	CATSSAGREQYF
TRBD1	TRBJ1-4	TRBV28	CASSKQGSEKLFF
TRBD1	TRBJ1-4	TRBV20-1	CSATPRDRFRENEKLFF
.	TRBJ1-1	TRBV7-9	CASSPATEAFF
.	TRBJ1-5	TRBV27	CASSSRVFHQPQHF
.	TRBJ2-3	TRBV12-3/TRBV12-4	CASSSIALRTDTQYF
.	TRBJ2-3	TRBV7-3	CASSVTGTTDTQYF
TRBD2	TRBJ2-3	TRBV7-3	CASSLRAGVTDTQYF
TRBD1	TRBJ1-1	TRBV27	CASSLWTGLNTEAFF
TRBD2	TRBJ2-2	TRBV20-1	CSAPPYSGGTGELFF
TRBD1	TRBJ2-7	TRBV6-9	CAGSYDGTGSYEQYF
.	TRBJ2-1	TRBV12-3/TRBV12-4	CASLGGGGYNEQFF
TRBD1	TRBJ1-3	TRBV7-2	CASSLRTKTGVGNTIYF
.	TRBJ2-5	TRBV7-2	CASRSAAGETQYF
.	TRBJ2-3	TRBV24-1	CATSDRWGRTDTQYF
.	TRBJ1-1	TRBV7-9	CASSLRGNTEAFF
.	TRBJ1-2	TRBV5-1	CASSRNVDTGPYGYTF
.	TRBJ1-5	TRBV6-1	CASEDGHSNQPQHF
TRBD1	TRBJ1-1	TRBV5-1	CASSPEQGARTEAFF
.	TRBJ1-5	TRBV6-1	CASSDGPGSGQPQHF
.	TRBJ1-1	TRBV10-2	CASRRRQVTNTEAFF
TRBD1	TRBJ2-1	TRBV5-1	CASSRTGGDNEQFF
.	TRBJ2-3	TRBV7-9	CASSPGYEADTQYF
TRBD1	TRBJ1-1	TRBV5-1	CASRDSMQGVEAFF
.	TRBJ1-1	TRBV12-3/TRBV12-4	CASSLVGPKTTEAFF
.	TRBJ2-2	TRBV5-5	CASSQDGAGELFF
.	TRBJ2-1	TRBV3-1	CASSSPPDHRYNEQFF
.	TRBJ2-7	TRBV11-2	CASSLIGVVSNAYEQYF
TRBD1	TRBJ1-1	TRBV7-8	CASSLADRDRGSGNTEAFF
.	TRBJ1-6	TRBV5-1	CASSGVENSPLHF
.	TRBJ1-2	TRBV4-1	CASSQPYGAYGYTF
.	TRBJ2-1	TRBV15	CAISATGPLSYNEQFF
.	TRBJ1-2	TRBV27	CASSPGPAYGYTF
.	TRBJ2-6	TRBV19	CASSIGPLSSGANVLTF
.	TRBJ2-1	TRBV19	CASSSQTQLRYNEQFF
.	TRBJ1-6	TRBV15	CATGRGGANSPLHF
TRBD1	TRBJ2-7	TRBV2	CASSSAGDSYEQYF
TRBD2	TRBJ2-3	TRBV20-1	CSATSGGRTDTQYF
.	TRBJ2-7	TRBV2	CASSLTGLYEQYF
.	TRBJ1-1	TRBV19	CASSLRQNLDTEAFF
TRBD1	TRBJ2-2	TRBV6-1	CASSEAPGQGGGELFF
.	TRBJ2-1	TRBV20-1	CSASYRSSYNEQFF
.	TRBJ1-6	TRBV4-1	CASSQVRATGESPLHF